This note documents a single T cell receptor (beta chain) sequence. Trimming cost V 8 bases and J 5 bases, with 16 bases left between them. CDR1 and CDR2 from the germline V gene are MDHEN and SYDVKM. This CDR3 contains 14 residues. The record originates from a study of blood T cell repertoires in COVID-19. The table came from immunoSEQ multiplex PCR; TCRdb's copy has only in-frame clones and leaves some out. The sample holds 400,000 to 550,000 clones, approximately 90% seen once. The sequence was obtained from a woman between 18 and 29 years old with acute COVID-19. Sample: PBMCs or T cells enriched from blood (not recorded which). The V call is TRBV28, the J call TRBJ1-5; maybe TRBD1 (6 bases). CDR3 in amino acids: CASGKPGGHQPQHF. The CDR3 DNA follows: TGTGCCAGCGGAAAGCCGGGGGGGCATCAGCCCCAGCATTTT.